The 14 T cell receptor beta chains given below trace back to one sample, sequenced in a study of cytomegalovirus exposure and HLA in healthy donors. Repertoires were generated with immunoSEQ multiplex PCR, while TCRdb's copy carries only in-frame clones and drops some. The sample yields 55,000 to 70,000 clones, more than 85% seen once. Sequenced input: PBMCs. The receptors here all came from a woman in her 30s in good health and CMV-seronegative.

This chain links TRBV5-4 with TRBJ2-5, with a possible D match to TRBD1 (5 bases). CDR1 is SGHNT, CDR2 YYREEE, per germline (reference sequence). The CDR3 contains 14 residues. Trimming stripped 5 bases from V and 5 bases from J, with 16 bases between. The CDR3 loop reads CASRFGPGMETQYF. The DNA for the CDR3 is TGTGCCAGCAGATTTGGCCCAGGGATGGAGACCCAGTACTTC.

V and J are TRBV28 and TRBJ1-4, with D unresolved. With 1 base removed from V and 1 base from J, the gap between germline ends came to 7 bases. The CDR3 sequence is 15 residues long. Per the germline V gene, CDR1 is MDHEN and CDR2 is SYDVKM. This CDR3 reads CASSLSQETNEKLFF. CDR3 DNA sequence: TGTGCCAGCAGTTTATCCCAGGAAACTAATGAAAAACTGTTTTTT.

The chain is built from TRBV27 and TRBJ1-1; possibly TRBD1 for D (5 bases). Germline V lookup: CDR1 MNHEY, CDR2 SMNVEV (reference sequence). The CDR3 is 13 residues long. Trimming removed 4 bases at V and 2 bases at J, with 8 bases between. In DNA, the CDR3 is TGTGCCAGCAGTTGGGGGGGAAACACTGAAGCTTTCTTT. It yields the protein CASSWGGNTEAFF.

The table lists this clone with a count of one. The CDR3 here is CASSLYQDISYEQYF. The CDR3 DNA is TGTGCCAGCAGCTTATATCAGGACATATCCTACGAGCAGTACTTC. J is TRBJ2-7 and V is TRBV7-9; D is possibly TRBD1 (5 bases). The CDR3 is 15 amino acids. V shed 2 bases and J shed 1 base, with 12 bases lying between them. Germline assignment: CDR1 SEHNR and CDR2 FQNEAQ (reference sequence).

The rearrangement joins TRBV2 to TRBJ1-2; a possible D gene is TRBD1 (5 bases). The germline V gene encodes CDR1 SNHLY and CDR2 FYNNEI. V dropped 2 bases and J dropped 5 bases, with 21 bases sitting between them. The length of the CDR3 is 17 residues. CDR3 sequence: CASSEFGAEQDRYGYTF. The CDR3 coding sequence is TGTGCCAGCAGTGAATTTGGGGCGGAGCAGGATAGGTATGGCTACACCTTC.

J is TRBJ2-7 and V is TRBV28; D might be TRBD1 (5 bases). CDR3 size: 14 residues. With 7 bases removed from V and 3 bases from J, the gap between germline ends came to 16 bases. The V gene's germline CDR1 is MDHEN and CDR2 SYDVKM. As DNA, the CDR3 is TGTGCCAGCACCACTCCCCAGGGCGTCTACGAGCAGTACTTC. Its protein is CASTTPQGVYEQYF. The full variable domain, with the rest looked up from reference TRBV28 and TRBJ2-7, is DVKVTQSSRYLVKRTGEKVFLECVQDMDHENMFWYRQDPGLGLRLIYFSYDVKMKEKGDIPEGYSVSREKKERFSLILESASTNQTSMYLCASTTPQGVYEQYFGPGTRLTVT.

The chain couples TRBV11-2 to TRBJ1-3; TRBD1 agrees at 7 bases. CDR1 and CDR2 (germline): SGHAT, FQNNGV. This CDR3 is 17 amino acids long. The junction had 10 bases not matched to a gene; V was cut back by 4 bases and J by 1 base. CDR3 sequence reads: CASSSLTGLLSGNTIYF. The CDR3 bases are TGTGCCAGCAGCTCCCTGACAGGGTTGTTATCTGGAAACACCATATATTTT.

The chain links TRBV2 to TRBJ2-7; D is ambiguous. V was pared by 8 bases and J by 3 bases, with 14 bases between. CDR1 is SNHLY, CDR2 FYNNEI, per germline. The length of the CDR3 is 13 residues. CDR3 protein: CASETSTYYEQYF. The CDR3 coding sequence is TGTGCCAGCGAGACGTCGACTTACTACGAGCAGTACTTC.

The V gene is TRBV7-6, the J gene TRBJ2-2; TRBD2 aligns across 7 bases. This CDR3 is 16 amino acids long. Losses at the gene ends were 1 base for V and 2 bases for J; bases not matched to a gene: 4. Germline values: CDR1 SGHVS, CDR2 FNYEAQ. DNA of the CDR3: TGTGCCAGCAGCTTAGAACCGGGAGGCAACACCGGGGAGCTGTTTTTT. Its protein is CASSLEPGGNTGELFF.

The rearrangement joins TRBV27 to TRBJ2-6, with a tentative D call TRBD1 (6 bases). There are 17 residues in the CDR3. V was shortened by 3 bases and J by 1 base, with 13 bases between the two germline ends. CDR1 is MNHEY and CDR2 is SMNVEV in the germline V gene (reference sequence). CDR3 nucleotide sequence: TGTGCCAGCAGTTTTGATGTGGGGGCATCTGGGGCCAACGTCCTGACTTTC. Amino acid sequence: CASSFDVGASGANVLTF.

This chain joins TRBV30 and TRBJ2-1; 7 nucleotides line up with TRBD2. The CDR3 has 16 residues. CDR1 is GTSNPN and CDR2 is SVGIG in the germline V gene (reference sequence). The V and J ends lost 1 base and 0 bases, in that order; junction bases with no gene match: 6. The CDR3 region has the DNA TGTGCCTGGAGTGCCGGGACTACTAGCTCCTACAATGAGCAGTTCTTC. It is translated as CAWSAGTTSSYNEQFF.

J is TRBJ2-1 and V is TRBV6-6; 10 bases line up with TRBD2. This CDR3 is 14 amino acids long. Germline lookup yields CDR1 MNHNY and CDR2 SVGAGI (reference sequence). V lost 2 bases to trimming and J lost 7 bases; unmatched junction nucleotides: 2. The CDR3 protein is CASSYQREGNEQFF. DNA for the CDR3: TGTGCCAGCAGTTACCAGCGGGAGGGTAATGAGCAGTTCTTC.

The chain carries TRBV7-2 and TRBJ2-2, with 11 bases aligning to TRBD2. Germline V lookup: CDR1 SGHTA, CDR2 FQGNSA. This CDR3 comprises 15 residues. Germline trimming cut 5 bases from V and 3 bases from J; bases unmatched to any gene: 2. CDR3 sequence (DNA): TGTGCCAGCAGCCGACTAGCGGGATACACCGGGGAGCTGTTTTTT. The encoded protein is CASSRLAGYTGELFF.

The V call is TRBV20-1, the J call TRBJ2-1; D might be TRBD2 (6 bases). The CDR3 loop spans 11 amino acids. Trimming left V 4 bases short and J 13 bases short, with 14 bases between. Germline values: CDR1 DFQATT, CDR2 SNEGSKA (reference sequence). The CDR3 is CSAIAESRQFF. Written as DNA, the CDR3 is TGCAGTGCTATAGCGGAGAGCCGACAGTTCTTC.